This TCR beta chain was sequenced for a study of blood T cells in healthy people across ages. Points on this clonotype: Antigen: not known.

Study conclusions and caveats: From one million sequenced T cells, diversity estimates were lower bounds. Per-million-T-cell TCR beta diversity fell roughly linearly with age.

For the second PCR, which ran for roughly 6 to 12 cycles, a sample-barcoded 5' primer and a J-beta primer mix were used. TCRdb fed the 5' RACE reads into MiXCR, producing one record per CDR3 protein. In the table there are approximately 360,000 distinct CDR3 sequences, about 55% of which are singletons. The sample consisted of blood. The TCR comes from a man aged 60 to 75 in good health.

The CDR3 spells CASSVVTGAGYTF. CDR3 nucleotides: TGTGCCAGCAGTGTCGTCACCGGGGCTGGCTACACCTTC. This rearrangement joins TRBV2 to TRBJ1-2; D is perhaps TRBD1 (5 bases). This CDR3 is built from 13 residues. Per germline, CDR1 SNHLY and CDR2 FYNNEI. The V and J ends lost 4 bases and 7 bases respectively, with 13 bases between them.